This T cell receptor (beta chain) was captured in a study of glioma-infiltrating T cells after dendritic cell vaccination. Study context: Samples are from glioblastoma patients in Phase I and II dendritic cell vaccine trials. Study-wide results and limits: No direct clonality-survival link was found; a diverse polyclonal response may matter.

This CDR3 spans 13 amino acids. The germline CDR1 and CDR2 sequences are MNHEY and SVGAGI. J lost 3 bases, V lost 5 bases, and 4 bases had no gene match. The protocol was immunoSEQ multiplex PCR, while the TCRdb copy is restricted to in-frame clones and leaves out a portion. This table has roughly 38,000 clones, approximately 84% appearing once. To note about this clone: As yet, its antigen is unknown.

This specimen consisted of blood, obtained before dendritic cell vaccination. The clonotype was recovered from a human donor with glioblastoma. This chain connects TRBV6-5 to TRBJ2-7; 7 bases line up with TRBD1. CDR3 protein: CASSPGQHYEQYF. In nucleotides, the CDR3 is TGTGCCAGCAGTCCGGGACAGCACTACGAGCAGTACTTC.